The 19 T cell receptor beta chains presented below share a single source sample, sequenced in a study of blood T cells in healthy people across ages. A second roughly 7 to 11 cycle PCR used barcoded and J-beta primers. A single record per CDR3 protein comes from TCRdb applying MiXCR to the 5' RACE reads. The data show more than 650,000 distinct CDR3 sequences, approximately 22% seen once. The sample taken for sequencing was blood. All receptors come from a man aged 70 or older in good health.

This clonotype was detected a few times. This chain uses TRBV29-1 with TRBJ2-5; 9 bases are a match to TRBD2. Near its end, the DNA agrees better with TRBJ2-1, so the J call may be wrong. CDR1 is SQVTM, CDR2 ANQGSEA, per germline. This CDR3 is 14 amino acids long. This CDR3 is CSSRGSGGYNEQFF. DNA for the CDR3: TGCAGCTCTCGGGGTAGCGGGGGCTACAATGAGCAGTTCTTC.

This clonotype turned up a few times. The rearrangement links TRBV5-1 to TRBJ2-5; D is possibly TRBD1 or TRBD2 (5 bases each). The CDR3 has 14 amino acids. Germline CDR1 reads SGHRS; CDR2 reads YFSETQ. V lost 4 bases to trimming and J lost 6 bases, with 16 bases between them. The CDR3 region has the DNA TGCGCCAGCAGCGATGGGACCCCAGCGCAGACCCAGTACTTC. As protein: CASSDGTPAQTQYF. Combining the CDR3 with reference TRBV5-1 and TRBJ2-5 gives the whole variable domain KAGVTQTPRYLIKTRGQQVTLSCSPISGHRSVSWYQQTPGQGLQFLFEYFSETQRNKGNFPGRFSGRQFSNSRSEMNVSTLELGDSALYLCASSDGTPAQTQYFGPGTRLLVL.

This rearrangement joins TRBV6-4 to TRBJ2-1, with 7 bases lining up with TRBD2. With V trimmed by 10 bases and J by 4 bases, 10 bases remained unmatched. The germline V gene has CDR1 MRHNA and CDR2 SNTAGT. CDR3 length: 14 amino acids. The CDR3 region is CATGAGLSYNEQFF. For the CDR3, the DNA is TGTGCCACTGGAGCGGGACTCTCATACAATGAGCAGTTCTTC.

The J gene is TRBJ1-1, the V gene TRBV24-1; 8 bases match TRBD1. Germline V gene data show CDR1 as KGHDR and CDR2 as SFDVKD. There are 16 residues in the CDR3. V lost 3 bases to trimming and J lost 7 bases; unmatched junction nucleotides: 12. CDR3 coding DNA: TGTGCCACCAGTGATGGCCAGGGGGCCTCCGTCAATGAAGCTTTCTTT. This sequence encodes CATSDGQGASVNEAFF.

There are a few counts of this clonotype. The chain links TRBV12-5 to TRBJ2-5, with D perhaps assigned TRBD1 or TRBD2 (5 bases each). V lost 5 bases and J lost 2, with 15 bases in between. Germline-derived CDR1 and CDR2 are LGHNT and FRNRAP. This CDR3 has 15 amino acids. CDR3 protein: CASGQGTGPQETQYF. Here the CDR3 DNA reads TGTGCTAGTGGTCAAGGAACGGGACCTCAAGAGACCCAGTACTTC.

This clonotype was detected only a few times. The chain joins TRBV7-6 to TRBJ2-5, with TRBD2 as a possible D gene (6 bases). Germline CDR1 is SGHVS and CDR2 is FNYEAQ. The CDR3 covers 16 residues. Trimming removed 0 bases at V and 2 bases at J, with 13 bases between. The CDR3 reads CASSLAVGGTQETQYF. CDR3 DNA: TGTGCCAGCAGCTTAGCGGTTGGCGGGACTCAAGAGACCCAGTACTTC.

The chain has TRBV7-8 and TRBJ1-4, with D perhaps TRBD1 (6 bases). Germline V CDR1 and CDR2: SGHVS, FQNEAQ. V shed 3 bases and J shed 0 bases, with 14 bases lying between them. The CDR3 has 17 residues. The CDR3 is CASSFTGPLATNEKLFF. In nucleotides, the CDR3 is TGTGCCAGCAGCTTTACAGGGCCTCTGGCAACTAATGAAAAACTGTTTTTT.

The J gene is TRBJ1-6, the V gene TRBV3-1; TRBD1 might be the D (5 bases). The CDR3 extends over 14 amino acids. The germline V and J ends were trimmed by 1 base and 9 bases, with 10 bases remaining between them. Germline V gene data show CDR1 as LGHDT and CDR2 as YNNKEL (reference sequence). The CDR3 nucleotides read TGTGCCAGCAGCCAAGCCTCAGGGAGTTCACCCCTCCACTTT. Protein product: CASSQASGSSPLHF.

The V gene is TRBV29-1, the J gene TRBJ1-2; no clear D gene. Germline V CDR1 and CDR2: SQVTM, ANQGSEA. The CDR3 has 12 amino acids. Trimming removed 4 bases from V and 2 bases from J, with 8 bases in between. CDR3 sequence (DNA): TGCAGCGTTGTATTAGAAAACTATGGCTACACCTTC. The encoded protein is CSVVLENYGYTF.

The chain has TRBV10-3 and TRBJ2-3; D is possibly TRBD1 (6 bases). In germline, CDR1 is ENHRY, CDR2 SYGVKD. CDR3 size: 16 residues. V lost 3 bases and J lost 2, with 15 bases in between. The CDR3, as DNA: TGTGCCATCAGTGACCCTGCGAGGGGGACCACAGATACGCAGTATTTT. It encodes CAISDPARGTTDTQYF.

In its sample, this clonotype was seen a few times. The V gene is TRBV29-1, the J gene TRBJ1-5; D gene unclear. This CDR3 spans 15 amino acids. The V and J ends lost 1 base and 2 bases respectively, with 12 bases between them. CDR1 SQVTM and CDR2 ANQGSEA come from the germline V gene. The CDR3 DNA is TGCAGCGTTGAAGCCCGACCCTGGGGCAATCAGCCCCAGCATTTT. Translated: CSVEARPWGNQPQHF.

On this clonotype itself: Germline and junction disagree at one end, which may indicate a read error. The chain carries TRBV4-2 and TRBJ2-1, with D unresolved. The CDR3 is made up of 11 amino acids. Looked up from germline, CDR1 is LGHNA and CDR2 is YNFKEQ. The CDR3 is CASSQGNAQFF. The CDR3 DNA follows: TGTGCCAGCAGCCAAGGCAATGCGCAGTTCTTC.

The CDR3 loop reads CSVAAGAYNEQFF. DNA for the CDR3: TGCAGCGTGGCAGCGGGTGCCTACAATGAGCAGTTCTTC. The gene calls are TRBV29-1 and TRBJ2-1; a weak D match, TRBD2 (6 bases). The CDR3 sequence is 13 residues long. CDR1 and CDR2 (germline): SQVTM, ANQGSEA. The germline V and J ends were trimmed by 6 bases and 2 bases, with 11 bases remaining between them.

V gene TRBV12-3 or TRBV12-4 combines with J gene TRBJ2-1; D is ambiguous. V lost 8 bases and J lost 0, with 11 bases in between. The CDR3 spans 14 residues. CDR3 nucleotide sequence: TGTGCCAGCCGGAGTCTATACTCCTACAATGAGCAGTTCTTC. It yields the protein CASRSLYSYNEQFF.

There are a few counts of this clonotype. The chain combines TRBV29-1 with TRBJ2-1, with D perhaps TRBD2 (6 bases). V was shortened by 4 bases and J by 3 bases, with 13 bases between the two germline ends. The germline gives CDR1 SQVTM, CDR2 ANQGSEA. The CDR3 spans 14 residues. The CDR3 bases are TGCAGCGTTGGCAGGCGGGGTCACTACAATGAGCAGTTCTTC. Encoded protein: CSVGRRGHYNEQFF.

This clonotype has at least ten counts. This chain links TRBV5-1 with TRBJ1-2, with 9 bases fitting TRBD1. The CDR3 runs to 14 residues. V lost 5 bases and J lost 6; bases outside the gene matches: 8. Germline CDR1 is SGHRS and CDR2 is YFSETQ. The CDR3 region is CASSPGQGIDGYTF. The CDR3, as DNA: TGCGCCAGCAGTCCGGGACAGGGAATCGATGGCTACACCTTC.

This clonotype came up once. The chain carries TRBV15 and TRBJ1-3; a possible D gene is TRBD1 (6 bases). The CDR3 length is 17 residues. Deletions cut 0 bases from V and 2 bases from J, with 14 bases between. The germline V gene has CDR1 LNHNV and CDR2 YYDKDF (reference sequence). This CDR3 reads CATSRDRQDRAGNTIYF. DNA for the CDR3: TGTGCCACCAGCAGAGACAGACAGGACCGAGCTGGAAACACCATATATTTT.

There are a few counts of this clonotype. The rearrangement joins TRBV28 to TRBJ1-2; 7 bases agree with TRBD1. Germline lookup yields CDR1 MDHEN and CDR2 SYDVKM. J was trimmed by 3 bases and V by 5 bases; bases with no gene match: 6. The CDR3 is 14 residues long. CDR3 DNA sequence: TGTGCCAGCAGTGTCGGGACAGAATACTATGGCTACACCTTC. Protein sequence: CASSVGTEYYGYTF.

J is TRBJ1-2 and V is TRBV5-8; D call uncertain. Germline CDR1 and CDR2: SGHTS and YDEGEE. The CDR3 consists of 13 residues. V was cut by 4 bases and J by 8 bases, with 15 bases left in between. CDR3 bases: TGTGCCAGCAGCCCTAGGAGCCCTCGGGGCTACACCTTC. Its translation is CASSPRSPRGYTF. Full variable domain (rest looked up from reference TRBV5-8 and TRBJ1-2): EAGVTQSPTHLIKTRGQQATLRCSPISGHTSVYWYQQALGLGLQFLLWYDEGEERNRGNFPPRFSGRQFPNYSSELNVNALELEDSALYLCASSPRSPRGYTFGSGTRLTVV.